This is a list of T cell receptor beta chains from one sample in a study of T-cell reconstitution after alpha-beta-depleted transplantation in children. TCRdb passed the PCR reads through MiXCR, listing each CDR3 protein once. The table records about 640,000 distinct CDR3 sequences, approximately 15% of them present only once. Sequenced material: PBMCs from the stem cell graft donor, taken from the stem cell graft. These TCRs come from a human donor who donated a stem cell graft to a child with acute myeloid leukemia. Each CDR3 is given with its conserved first and last residue. The D gene is left open where the match is weak. Some rows have no size entry. The others give once, few or many, or a class for an expanded clone.

j_call: TRBJ1-4
v_call: TRBV6-5
clone_size: NA
d_call: NA
cdr3_aa: CASSYKALIGSTNEKLFF
cdr3_nt: TGTGCCAGCAGTTACAAAGCTCTAATCGGGTCAACTAATGAAAAACTGTTTTTT

j_call: TRBJ2-2
v_call: TRBV10-3
clone_size: many
d_call: NA
cdr3_aa: CAITSPRGNGELFF
cdr3_nt: TGTGCCATCACCTCTCCGAGGGGTAACGGGGAGCTGTTTTTT

j_call: TRBJ1-5
v_call: TRBV6-1
clone_size: NA
d_call: NA
cdr3_aa: CASSSRAEEQPQHF
cdr3_nt: TGTGCCAGCAGTAGCCGGGCTGAAGAGCAGCCCCAGCATTTT

j_call: TRBJ1-6
v_call: TRBV5-1
clone_size: few
d_call: TRBD1
cdr3_aa: CASTPGQGLNSPLHF
cdr3_nt: TGCGCCAGCACCCCGGGACAGGGTTTGAATTCACCCCTCCACTTT

j_call: TRBJ2-1
v_call: TRBV7-2
clone_size: many
d_call: NA
cdr3_aa: CASSSYYNEQFF
cdr3_nt: TGTGCCAGCAGCTCCTATTACAATGAGCAGTTCTTC

j_call: TRBJ2-2
v_call: TRBV7-9
clone_size: few
d_call: NA
cdr3_aa: CASSLVLDGELFF
cdr3_nt: TGTGCCAGCAGCTTAGTACTCGACGGGGAGCTGTTTTTT

j_call: TRBJ2-1
v_call: TRBV7-9
clone_size: few
d_call: NA
cdr3_aa: CASSPRGTKVDEQFF
cdr3_nt: TGTGCCAGCAGCCCGAGGGGGACAAAAGTGGATGAGCAGTTCTTC

j_call: TRBJ1-1
v_call: TRBV6-5
clone_size: many
d_call: NA
cdr3_aa: CASSSNLLVVLTEAFF
cdr3_nt: TGTGCCAGCAGTTCCAACTTACTGGTTGTGTTAACTGAAGCTTTCTTT

j_call: TRBJ1-5
v_call: TRBV29-1
clone_size: many
d_call: NA
cdr3_aa: CSVAMEGTGNQPQHF
cdr3_nt: TGCAGCGTTGCGATGGAGGGTACGGGCAATCAGCCCCAGCATTTT

j_call: TRBJ1-6
v_call: TRBV5-1
clone_size: many
d_call: NA
cdr3_aa: CASSDRDTLRRDSPLHF
cdr3_nt: TGCGCCAGCAGCGATCGGGACACCCTTCGGAGGGATTCACCCCTCCACTTT

j_call: TRBJ2-3
v_call: TRBV5-1
clone_size: NA
d_call: NA
cdr3_aa: CASGFGLYTDTQYF
cdr3_nt: TGCGCCAGCGGGTTCGGGCTATACACAGATACGCAGTATTTT

j_call: TRBJ2-7
v_call: TRBV5-6
clone_size: many
d_call: TRBD1
cdr3_aa: CASSPGQRAYEQYF
cdr3_nt: TGTGCCAGCAGCCCGGGACAGCGAGCCTACGAGCAGTACTTC

j_call: TRBJ1-6
v_call: TRBV20-1
clone_size: few
d_call: NA
cdr3_aa: CSANGTPNSPLHF
cdr3_nt: TGCAGTGCTAACGGGACACCAAATTCACCCCTCCACTTT

j_call: TRBJ2-5
v_call: TRBV20-1
clone_size: few
d_call: TRBD2
cdr3_aa: CSARASGRETQYF
cdr3_nt: TGCAGTGCTAGGGCTAGCGGGCGAGAGACCCAGTACTTC

j_call: TRBJ1-1
v_call: TRBV7-6
clone_size: NA
d_call: TRBD1
cdr3_aa: CASSPGGEMNTEAFF
cdr3_nt: TGTGCCAGCAGCCCAGGGGGGGAGATGAACACTGAAGCTTTCTTT

j_call: TRBJ1-4
v_call: TRBV20-1
clone_size: many
d_call: NA
cdr3_aa: CSASRSADTGLFF
cdr3_nt: TGCAGTGCTAGTAGGTCGGCCGACACCGGCCTGTTTTTT

j_call: TRBJ1-5
v_call: TRBV12-3/TRBV12-4
clone_size: few
d_call: NA
cdr3_aa: CASSLGGQFNQPQHF
cdr3_nt: TGTGCCAGCAGTTTAGGTGGGCAGTTCAATCAGCCCCAGCATTTT

j_call: TRBJ2-1
v_call: TRBV20-1
clone_size: NA
d_call: NA
cdr3_aa: CSARTPGRTYNEQFF
cdr3_nt: TGCAGTGCTAGGACCCCGGGACGGACATACAATGAGCAGTTCTTC

j_call: TRBJ1-4
v_call: TRBV6-1
clone_size: few
d_call: TRBD1
cdr3_aa: CASSTGQGARLNEKLFF
cdr3_nt: TGTGCCAGCAGTACGGGACAGGGGGCGCGACTGAATGAAAAACTGTTTTTT

j_call: TRBJ2-1
v_call: TRBV29-1
clone_size: NA
d_call: NA
cdr3_aa: CRDLGGAGNEQFF
cdr3_nt: TGCCGCGACCTTGGGGGGGCCGGCAATGAGCAGTTCTTC

j_call: TRBJ2-3
v_call: TRBV9
clone_size: NA
d_call: TRBD1
cdr3_aa: CASSVEATGGVTDTQYF
cdr3_nt: TGTGCCAGCAGCGTAGAAGCGACAGGGGGAGTAACAGATACGCAGTATTTT

j_call: TRBJ2-5
v_call: TRBV12-3/TRBV12-4
clone_size: NA
d_call: NA
cdr3_aa: CASRPPAQETQYF
cdr3_nt: TGTGCCAGCAGGCCGCCAGCCCAAGAGACCCAGTACTTC

j_call: TRBJ1-1
v_call: TRBV5-1
clone_size: many
d_call: TRBD1
cdr3_aa: CASSFGTVNTEAFF
cdr3_nt: TGTGCCAGCAGTTTTGGGACAGTTAACACTGAAGCTTTCTTT

j_call: TRBJ2-5
v_call: TRBV12-3/TRBV12-4
clone_size: many
d_call: NA
cdr3_aa: CASSNRGGETQYF
cdr3_nt: TGTGCCAGCAGTAACAGGGGAGGAGAGACCCAGTACTTC

j_call: TRBJ2-1
v_call: TRBV20-1
clone_size: many
d_call: NA
cdr3_aa: CSARAGTLGSYNEQFF
cdr3_nt: TGCAGTGCTAGAGCCGGGACTCTAGGCTCCTACAATGAGCAGTTCTTC

j_call: TRBJ1-4
v_call: TRBV12-3/TRBV12-4
clone_size: few
d_call: NA
cdr3_aa: CASSLIGNEKLFF
cdr3_nt: TGTGCCAGCAGTTTAATTGGGAATGAAAAACTGTTTTTT

j_call: TRBJ2-5
v_call: TRBV15
clone_size: many
d_call: NA
cdr3_aa: CATSRDRNRRYF
cdr3_nt: TGTGCCACCAGCAGAGATCGAAACAGAAGATACTTC

j_call: TRBJ1-2
v_call: TRBV5-1
clone_size: many
d_call: NA
cdr3_aa: CASSLGQTYGYTF
cdr3_nt: TGTGCCAGCAGCTTAGGGCAGACCTATGGCTACACCTTC

j_call: TRBJ2-1
v_call: TRBV7-3
clone_size: NA
d_call: TRBD2
cdr3_aa: CASSSRSSGGPYNEQFF
cdr3_nt: TGTGCCAGCAGCTCCCGCAGTAGCGGGGGACCCTACAATGAGCAGTTCTTC

j_call: TRBJ2-7
v_call: TRBV7-9
clone_size: NA
d_call: TRBD2
cdr3_aa: CASSPLRTSGDSYEQYF
cdr3_nt: TGTGCCAGCAGCCCCCTCAGGACTAGCGGGGACTCCTACGAGCAGTACTTC

j_call: TRBJ2-7
v_call: TRBV20-1
clone_size: NA
d_call: TRBD1
cdr3_aa: CSAGGRDRTYEQYF
cdr3_nt: TGCAGTGCCGGTGGCCGGGACAGGACGTACGAGCAGTACTTC

j_call: TRBJ2-6
v_call: TRBV6-5
clone_size: many
d_call: TRBD1
cdr3_aa: CASRSDRVGSGANVLTF
cdr3_nt: TGTGCCAGCAGATCGGACAGGGTGGGCTCTGGGGCCAACGTCCTGACTTTC

j_call: TRBJ1-1
v_call: TRBV5-1
clone_size: NA
d_call: TRBD1
cdr3_aa: CASSLGDSLLNTEAFF
cdr3_nt: TGCGCCAGCAGCTTGGGGGACAGTCTTTTGAACACTGAAGCTTTCTTT

j_call: TRBJ2-7
v_call: TRBV20-1
clone_size: many
d_call: TRBD1
cdr3_aa: CSARVRDRGYEQYF
cdr3_nt: TGCAGTGCTAGAGTCAGAGACAGGGGGTACGAGCAGTACTTC

j_call: TRBJ1-1
v_call: TRBV20-1
clone_size: many
d_call: NA
cdr3_aa: CSANRGVDTEAFF
cdr3_nt: TGCAGTGCTAACCGGGGGGTTGACACTGAAGCTTTCTTT

j_call: TRBJ2-1
v_call: TRBV7-7
clone_size: NA
d_call: TRBD1
cdr3_aa: CASSLDRGEFF
cdr3_nt: TGTGCCAGCAGCTTGGACAGGGGGGAGTTCTTC

j_call: TRBJ2-7
v_call: TRBV7-6
clone_size: NA
d_call: NA
cdr3_aa: CASSLAPASNPYEQYF
cdr3_nt: TGTGCCAGCAGCTTAGCGCCGGCTAGTAATCCCTACGAGCAGTACTTC

j_call: TRBJ2-1
v_call: TRBV3-1
clone_size: NA
d_call: TRBD2
cdr3_aa: CASSQHAGGQFF
cdr3_nt: TGTGCCAGCAGCCAACACGCGGGGGGCCAGTTCTTC

j_call: TRBJ1-1
v_call: TRBV5-1
clone_size: NA
d_call: NA
cdr3_aa: CASSFRFREDTEAFF
cdr3_nt: TGCGCCAGCAGCTTCCGTTTCAGGGAAGACACTGAAGCTTTCTTT

j_call: TRBJ2-7
v_call: TRBV6-2/TRBV6-3
clone_size: few
d_call: NA
cdr3_aa: CASSPPGADEQYF
cdr3_nt: TGTGCCAGCAGTCCGCCAGGGGCCGACGAGCAGTACTTC

j_call: TRBJ1-2
v_call: TRBV18
clone_size: NA
d_call: NA
cdr3_aa: CASSPPVVDYGYTF
cdr3_nt: TGTGCCAGCTCACCACCGGTAGTTGACTATGGCTACACCTTC

j_call: TRBJ2-1
v_call: TRBV4-3
clone_size: NA
d_call: NA
cdr3_aa: CASSQDWNGLDSYNEQFF
cdr3_nt: TGCGCCAGCAGCCAAGATTGGAATGGGCTAGACTCCTACAATGAGCAGTTCTTC

j_call: TRBJ2-5
v_call: TRBV20-1
clone_size: NA
d_call: TRBD1
cdr3_aa: CSAPPGGWYQETQYF
cdr3_nt: TGCAGTGCTCCCCCAGGGGGTTGGTACCAAGAGACCCAGTACTTC